The present T cell receptor (beta chain) was sequenced within a study of T cell repertoires in cytomegalovirus infection. General study points: Carriers of CMV and the relevant HLA type were discriminated by public TCR beta frequency. In two of eight donors, the top clonotype was HLA-C-restricted CMV-specific.

This clonotype was seen ten or more times. Its antigen is as yet unknown. The CDR3 covers 16 residues. V shed 5 bases, J shed 3 bases, and the junction held 8 bases outside the gene matches. CDR1 is SGHTA and CDR2 is FQGTGA in the germline V gene. TCRdb itself ran the reads through MiXCR, one entry per CDR3 protein. The sample includes about 490,000 distinct CDR3 sequences, 10% to 12% seen only once; the top ten take around 9.6%. This clonotype was sampled from a human donor in good health (CMV status not recorded). Some clones in this sample may be carry-over from other donors' samples. Sequencing input: PBMCs. The chain carries TRBV7-3 and TRBJ2-3; 10 bases align to TRBD1. Written as DNA, the CDR3 is TGTGCCAGCAGCATCGGGACAGGGGCTCGGACAGATACGCAGTATTTT. The encoded protein is CASSIGTGARTDTQYF. The variable domain in full, completed from reference TRBV7-3 and TRBJ2-3, reads GAGVSQTPSNKVTEKGKYVELRCDPISGHTALYWYRQSLGQGPEFLIYFQGTGAADDSGLPNDRFFAVRPEGSVSTLKIQRTERGDSAVYLCASSIGTGARTDTQYFGPGTRLTVL.